This is a list of T cell receptor beta chains from one sample in a study of blood T cell repertoires in COVID-19. TCRdb keeps only in-frame clones here, not all; method: immunoSEQ multiplex PCR. The sample lists about 230,000 clones; approximately 88% were seen once. What was sequenced was PBMCs or T cells enriched from blood (not recorded which). The origin of the receptors is a woman younger than 45 who had been exposed to COVID-19. Each CDR3 is given with its conserved first and last residue. D genes are given only for firm matches. Clone size is shown for a subset of rows, as once, few, many or a class of expanded clone.

J gene: TRBJ1-1; D gene: TRBD1; V gene: TRBV5-1; clone size: .; CDR3 protein: CASSEGQGWVTEAFF; CDR3 DNA: TGCGCCAGCAGCGAGGGACAGGGGTGGGTCACTGAAGCTTTCTTT
J gene: TRBJ1-2; D gene: .; V gene: TRBV29-1; clone size: .; CDR3 protein: CSVEQGSTDF; CDR3 DNA: TGCAGCGTTGAACAGGGCTCGACCGACTTC
J gene: TRBJ1-5; D gene: TRBD1; V gene: TRBV6-2/TRBV6-3; clone size: once; CDR3 protein: CASSPRTGVNQPQHF; CDR3 DNA: TGTGCCAGCAGTCCCCGGACAGGGGTCAATCAGCCCCAGCATTTT
J gene: TRBJ2-3; D gene: .; V gene: TRBV5-1; clone size: .; CDR3 protein: CASSKVGGNTDTQYF; CDR3 DNA: TGCGCCAGCAGTAAAGTTGGCGGGAACACAGATACGCAGTATTTT
J gene: TRBJ2-3; D gene: TRBD2; V gene: TRBV14; clone size: .; CDR3 protein: CASSPGLPIVPDTQYF; CDR3 DNA: TGTGCCAGCAGCCCGGGACTACCGATAGTCCCAGATACGCAGTATTTT
J gene: TRBJ2-7; D gene: .; V gene: TRBV6-5; clone size: .; CDR3 protein: CASTQFSYEQYF; CDR3 DNA: TGTGCCAGCACCCAATTCTCCTACGAGCAGTACTTC
J gene: TRBJ2-3; D gene: TRBD2; V gene: TRBV5-4; clone size: .; CDR3 protein: CASSPSGTRLLTQYF; CDR3 DNA: TGTGCCAGCAGCCCGTCAGGGACTAGGCTATTAACGCAGTATTTT
J gene: TRBJ2-7; D gene: .; V gene: TRBV30; clone size: .; CDR3 protein: CAWQINRVQYF; CDR3 DNA: TGTGCCTGGCAAATCAACAGGGTCCAGTACTTC
J gene: TRBJ2-1; D gene: .; V gene: TRBV5-5; clone size: .; CDR3 protein: CASSLGQGWDEQFF; CDR3 DNA: TGTGCCAGCAGCTTGGGGCAGGGATGGGATGAGCAGTTCTTC
J gene: TRBJ2-1; D gene: .; V gene: TRBV14; clone size: .; CDR3 protein: CASSQGRGGVRFF; CDR3 DNA: TGTGCCAGCAGCCAAGGTAGAGGAGGGGTTCGGTTCTTC
J gene: TRBJ1-3; D gene: .; V gene: TRBV7-9; clone size: .; CDR3 protein: CASSKGTGSNTIYF; CDR3 DNA: TGTGCCAGCAGCAAGGGTACAGGGTCGAACACCATATATTTT
J gene: TRBJ1-5; D gene: .; V gene: TRBV5-6; clone size: .; CDR3 protein: CASSSYRVSNQPQHF; CDR3 DNA: TGTGCCAGCAGCTCGTACAGGGTCAGCAATCAGCCCCAGCATTTT
J gene: TRBJ1-4; D gene: TRBD1; V gene: TRBV19; clone size: .; CDR3 protein: CASSTGQEFINEKLFF; CDR3 DNA: TGTGCCAGTAGTACGGGACAGGAGTTCATTAATGAAAAACTGTTTTTT
J gene: TRBJ2-7; D gene: .; V gene: TRBV10-1; clone size: .; CDR3 protein: CASSETGPTREQYF; CDR3 DNA: TGCGCCAGCAGTGAGACAGGGCCTACTAGGGAGCAGTACTTC
J gene: TRBJ2-3; D gene: TRBD1; V gene: TRBV9; clone size: .; CDR3 protein: CASSVGWQGVWDTQYF; CDR3 DNA: TGTGCCAGCAGCGTAGGGTGGCAGGGGGTGTGGGATACGCAGTATTTT
J gene: TRBJ2-7; D gene: TRBD2; V gene: TRBV11-3; clone size: .; CDR3 protein: CASSGGDAAPGEQYF; CDR3 DNA: TGTGCCAGCAGCGGGGGGGACGCGGCCCCAGGCGAGCAGTACTTC
J gene: TRBJ1-2; D gene: .; V gene: TRBV30; clone size: .; CDR3 protein: CAWSVGREGYTF; CDR3 DNA: TGTGCCTGGAGTGTCGGGAGGGAGGGCTACACCTTC
J gene: TRBJ2-1; D gene: TRBD2; V gene: TRBV13; clone size: .; CDR3 protein: CASSLGAGGGNEQFF; CDR3 DNA: TGTGCCAGCAGCTTAGGAGCGGGAGGTGGCAATGAGCAGTTCTTC
J gene: TRBJ2-2; D gene: .; V gene: TRBV10-3; clone size: .; CDR3 protein: CAISVGLVRGTGELFF; CDR3 DNA: TGTGCCATCAGTGTCGGACTAGTCAGGGGCACCGGGGAGCTGTTTTTT
J gene: TRBJ2-7; D gene: .; V gene: TRBV2; clone size: .; CDR3 protein: CASSDKLTYEQYF; CDR3 DNA: TGTGCCAGCAGTGATAAACTTACCTACGAGCAGTACTTC
J gene: TRBJ1-1; D gene: .; V gene: TRBV5-1; clone size: .; CDR3 protein: CASSLKGVTEAFF; CDR3 DNA: TGCGCCAGCAGCTTGAAGGGGGTCACTGAAGCTTTCTTT
J gene: TRBJ2-7; D gene: TRBD1; V gene: TRBV6-5; clone size: .; CDR3 protein: CASSYRDRVNEQYF; CDR3 DNA: TGTGCCAGCAGTTACCGGGACAGGGTCAACGAGCAGTACTTC
J gene: TRBJ1-1; D gene: TRBD1; V gene: TRBV5-1; clone size: few; CDR3 protein: CASSSLNRGWTEAFF; CDR3 DNA: TGCGCCAGCAGCTCGCTAAACAGGGGTTGGACTGAAGCTTTCTTT
J gene: TRBJ1-5; D gene: TRBD1; V gene: TRBV4-2; clone size: .; CDR3 protein: CASSQVLQGKYSNQPQHF; CDR3 DNA: TGTGCCAGCAGCCAAGTTCTACAGGGGAAATATAGCAATCAGCCCCAGCATTTT
J gene: TRBJ2-5; D gene: .; V gene: TRBV11-1; clone size: few; CDR3 protein: CASSVGTFEETQYF; CDR3 DNA: TGTGCCAGCAGCGTAGGGACTTTCGAAGAGACCCAGTACTTC
J gene: TRBJ1-4; D gene: TRBD1; V gene: TRBV9; clone size: .; CDR3 protein: CASSTRTGVANEKLFF; CDR3 DNA: TGTGCCAGCAGCACCCGGACAGGGGTAGCTAATGAAAAACTGTTTTTT
J gene: TRBJ1-4; D gene: .; V gene: TRBV5-1; clone size: once; CDR3 protein: CASSLEGGVEWNEKLFF; CDR3 DNA: TGCGCCAGCAGCTTGGAGGGAGGGGTGGAGTGGAATGAAAAACTGTTTTTT
J gene: TRBJ1-2; D gene: .; V gene: TRBV30; clone size: once; CDR3 protein: CAWSGGPLTHTF; CDR3 DNA: TGTGCCTGGAGTGGAGGGCCCCTCACCCACACCTTC
J gene: TRBJ2-1; D gene: .; V gene: TRBV30; clone size: .; CDR3 protein: CAWKIRGAGEQFF; CDR3 DNA: TGTGCCTGGAAGATCAGGGGCGCAGGTGAGCAGTTCTTC
J gene: TRBJ1-2; D gene: .; V gene: TRBV11-2; clone size: .; CDR3 protein: CASSLAGDYGYTF; CDR3 DNA: TGTGCCAGCAGCTTAGCAGGGGACTATGGCTACACCTTC
J gene: TRBJ2-1; D gene: .; V gene: TRBV6-5; clone size: once; CDR3 protein: CASSTSGSTYNEQFF; CDR3 DNA: TGTGCCAGCAGTACGAGCGGATCTACCTACAATGAGCAGTTCTTC
J gene: TRBJ1-2; D gene: TRBD1; V gene: TRBV29-1; clone size: .; CDR3 protein: CSVRRGQGHYGYTF; CDR3 DNA: TGCAGCGTTCGGCGGGGACAGGGGCACTATGGCTACACCTTC
J gene: TRBJ1-2; D gene: .; V gene: TRBV6-4; clone size: .; CDR3 protein: CASSDTARSNYGYTF; CDR3 DNA: TGTGCCAGCAGTGATACGGCCCGGAGTAACTATGGCTACACCTTC
J gene: TRBJ1-5; D gene: TRBD1; V gene: TRBV28; clone size: .; CDR3 protein: CASSRPGQGGFWSNQPQHF; CDR3 DNA: TGTGCCAGCAGTCGGCCGGGACAGGGAGGGTTCTGGAGCAATCAGCCCCAGCATTTT
J gene: TRBJ1-4; D gene: .; V gene: TRBV2; clone size: .; CDR3 protein: CASSVAIDEWSGEKLFF; CDR3 DNA: TGTGCCAGCAGTGTTGCTATAGACGAATGGAGCGGTGAAAAACTGTTTTTT
J gene: TRBJ2-7; D gene: TRBD2; V gene: TRBV28; clone size: .; CDR3 protein: CASSGLAGMRHEQYF; CDR3 DNA: TGTGCCAGCAGTGGTCTAGCGGGAATGCGCCACGAGCAGTACTTC
J gene: TRBJ2-1; D gene: TRBD2; V gene: TRBV5-4; clone size: .; CDR3 protein: CASSATSGTYNEQFF; CDR3 DNA: TGTGCCAGCAGCGCGACTAGCGGGACCTACAATGAGCAGTTCTTC
J gene: TRBJ2-7; D gene: TRBD2; V gene: TRBV29-1; clone size: .; CDR3 protein: CSVEVAGGSYEQYF; CDR3 DNA: TGCAGCGTTGAGGTAGCGGGGGGGTCCTACGAGCAGTACTTC
J gene: TRBJ1-1; D gene: TRBD1; V gene: TRBV5-6; clone size: .; CDR3 protein: CASSLEGTGNTEAFF; CDR3 DNA: TGTGCCAGCAGCTTGGAGGGGACAGGGAACACTGAAGCTTTCTTT
J gene: TRBJ2-7; D gene: TRBD2; V gene: TRBV5-4; clone size: .; CDR3 protein: CASSLWVSSGSYEQYF; CDR3 DNA: TGTGCCAGCAGCTTGTGGGTATCTAGCGGGAGCTACGAGCAGTACTTC
J gene: TRBJ1-2; D gene: .; V gene: TRBV5-6; clone size: .; CDR3 protein: CASSLGRNYGYTF; CDR3 DNA: TGTGCCAGCAGCTTGGGGCGGAACTATGGCTACACCTTC
J gene: TRBJ2-1; D gene: TRBD2; V gene: TRBV11-3; clone size: .; CDR3 protein: CASSIGLAGYNEQFF; CDR3 DNA: TGTGCCAGCAGCATCGGACTAGCGGGGTACAATGAGCAGTTCTTC
J gene: TRBJ2-6; D gene: .; V gene: TRBV5-4; clone size: .; CDR3 protein: CASSPVPPGQGGSGANVLTF; CDR3 DNA: TGTGCCAGCAGCCCCGTCCCACCGGGACAAGGGGGCTCTGGGGCCAACGTCCTGACTTTC
J gene: TRBJ2-1; D gene: .; V gene: TRBV6-1; clone size: .; CDR3 protein: CASSEGYYNEQFF; CDR3 DNA: TGTGCCAGCAGTGAGGGCTACTACAATGAGCAGTTCTTC
J gene: TRBJ2-2; D gene: .; V gene: TRBV11-2; clone size: .; CDR3 protein: CASSRRLDGASLTGELFF; CDR3 DNA: TGTGCCAGCAGCCGTCGGTTAGACGGCGCTAGTTTAACCGGGGAGCTGTTTTTT
J gene: TRBJ2-7; D gene: .; V gene: TRBV12-3/TRBV12-4; clone size: .; CDR3 protein: CASSLTGTYEQYF; CDR3 DNA: TGTGCCAGCAGTTTAACAGGTACCTACGAGCAGTACTTC
J gene: TRBJ2-1; D gene: TRBD2; V gene: TRBV7-9; clone size: once; CDR3 protein: CASSPRTSGPFNEQFF; CDR3 DNA: TGTGCCAGCAGCCCCCGGACTAGCGGGCCCTTCAATGAGCAGTTCTTC
J gene: TRBJ2-5; D gene: TRBD2; V gene: TRBV3-1/TRBV3-2; clone size: once; CDR3 protein: CASSHYGGGKGTQYF; CDR3 DNA: TGTGCCAGCAGCCACTACGGGGGGGGTAAGGGGACCCAGTACTTC
J gene: TRBJ1-2; D gene: .; V gene: TRBV2; clone size: .; CDR3 protein: CASLGQGYGYTF; CDR3 DNA: TGTGCCAGCCTCGGGCAGGGGTATGGCTACACCTTC
J gene: TRBJ2-2; D gene: .; V gene: TRBV5-1; clone size: few; CDR3 protein: CASTRGNTGELFF; CDR3 DNA: TGCGCCAGCACAAGGGGAAACACCGGGGAGCTGTTTTTT
J gene: TRBJ2-2; D gene: .; V gene: TRBV28; clone size: .; CDR3 protein: CASSHDRLNTGELFF; CDR3 DNA: TGTGCCAGCAGTCACGACAGGTTGAACACCGGGGAGCTGTTTTTT
J gene: TRBJ2-7; D gene: TRBD1; V gene: TRBV6-6; clone size: .; CDR3 protein: CASSYGGQGAGEQYF; CDR3 DNA: TGTGCCAGCAGTTACGGTGGACAGGGGGCAGGAGAGCAGTACTTC
J gene: TRBJ1-2; D gene: .; V gene: TRBV6-5; clone size: .; CDR3 protein: CASSRTNYGYTF; CDR3 DNA: TGTGCCAGCTCGCGGACTAACTATGGCTACACCTTC